A selection of T cell receptor beta chains follows, all from one sample in a study of blood T cell repertoires in COVID-19. The protocol was immunoSEQ multiplex PCR, while the TCRdb copy is restricted to in-frame clones and leaves out a portion. The sample includes roughly 200,000 clones, about 86% of them seen just once. The sample consisted of PBMCs or T cells enriched from blood (not recorded which). These receptor sequences come from a woman in her fifties or sixties in a cohort exposed to, infected with or recovered from COVID-19 (not recorded which). Each CDR3 is given with its conserved first and last residue. The D gene is left open where the match is weak. Not every row has a clone size; where given, it reads once, few, many or a size class.

size,J,D,V,DNA,CDR3
few,TRBJ1-2,TRBD1,TRBV30,TGTGCCTGGAGCCGGGACAGGGGTTCGCGGGGCTACACCTTC,CAWSRDRGSRGYTF
.,TRBJ1-2,.,TRBV27,TGTGCCAGCAGGATAGGCCGCGGTGGCTACACCTTC,CASRIGRGGYTF
once,TRBJ1-4,.,TRBV27,TGTGCCAGCAGCTCGGCGGGTTTCAGGGGAGAAAAACTGTTTTTT,CASSSAGFRGEKLFF
.,TRBJ1-1,TRBD1,TRBV5-1,TGCGCCAGCAGCTTGTGGGGACAGGGGTCCACCGCAGAAGCTTTCTTT,CASSLWGQGSTAEAFF
.,TRBJ2-3,.,TRBV2,TGTGCCAGCAGTAGAGCCACTGGGGGGAGCACAGATACGCAGTATTTT,CASSRATGGSTDTQYF
.,TRBJ1-2,.,TRBV4-3,TGCGCCAGCAGCCAAGGTGACTTCATGTATGGCTACACCTTC,CASSQGDFMYGYTF
.,TRBJ1-2,.,TRBV7-9,TGTGCCAGCAGCCCCGGGAAGGGCTACACCTTC,CASSPGKGYTF
.,TRBJ1-2,TRBD1,TRBV4-3,TGCGCCAGCAGCCAAGAGAGGGGGCGATATGGCTACACCTTC,CASSQERGRYGYTF
once,TRBJ1-5,TRBD1,TRBV27,TGTGCCAGCAGGCAGGGACAGGTAAACCAGCCCCAGCATTTT,CASRQGQVNQPQHF
.,TRBJ2-1,TRBD1,TRBV4-3,TGCGCCAGCAGCCAGGCGACAGGGGGCGGTGAGCAGTTCTTC,CASSQATGGGEQFF
.,TRBJ1-5,.,TRBV3-1/TRBV3-2,TGTGCCAGTGGGGGGGTTAATAGCAATCAGCCCCAGCATTTT,CASGGVNSNQPQHF
.,TRBJ2-1,TRBD2,TRBV27,TGTGCCAGCAGGAGCGGGGGAGGCTCCTACAATGAGCAGTTCTTC,CASRSGGGSYNEQFF
.,TRBJ1-1,.,TRBV9,TGTGCCAGCAGCGCCTTTTATGACAGCCAGTCAAATGAAGCTTTCTTT,CASSAFYDSQSNEAFF
.,TRBJ1-1,.,TRBV30,TGTGCCTGGAGTGTACGGGGGGCGCCGGGCTTTGCTGAAGCTTTCTTT,CAWSVRGAPGFAEAFF
.,TRBJ1-6,TRBD1,TRBV11-1,TGTGCCAGCACTGGACAGGGGGTTGATTCACCCCTCCACTTT,CASTGQGVDSPLHF
.,TRBJ2-7,TRBD1,TRBV4-3,TGCGCCAGCAGCCATGTACGGACAGGGGTAGGCTACGAGCAGTACTTC,CASSHVRTGVGYEQYF